The present T cell receptor beta chain was sequenced within a study of cytomegalovirus exposure and HLA in healthy donors. Study-wide results and caveats: Across all donors, roughly uniform sequencing depth was an assumption of the presence/absence analyses. Using a false discovery rate of 0.05, a later analysis showed that some 16,000 TCR beta sequences were associated with HLA alleles. It was 150 to 200 TCR beta chains that were listed as cytomegalovirus-associated.

PCR primers comprised 60 Vbeta and 13 Jbeta primers. The data were produced by immunoSEQ multiplex PCR, yet TCRdb's version contains in-frame clones alone and is incomplete. The data hold around 91,000 clones, with around four fifths observed a single time. This clone was seen just once. Its specificity is not known. The V segment lost 5 bases and the J segment 0 bases; nucleotides outside the gene matches: 5. CDR1 is SGHAT, CDR2 FQNNGV, per germline. This CDR3 contains 17 residues. The sequenced sample was PBMCs. The clonotype was recovered from a male donor in good health and CMV-seropositive. J is TRBJ2-6 and V is TRBV11-2; 9 bases align to TRBD1. CDR3 nucleotide sequence: TGTGCCAGCAGCAGCGGGACAGGGCTCTCTGGGGCCAACGTCCTGACTTTC. It codes for CASSSGTGLSGANVLTF.